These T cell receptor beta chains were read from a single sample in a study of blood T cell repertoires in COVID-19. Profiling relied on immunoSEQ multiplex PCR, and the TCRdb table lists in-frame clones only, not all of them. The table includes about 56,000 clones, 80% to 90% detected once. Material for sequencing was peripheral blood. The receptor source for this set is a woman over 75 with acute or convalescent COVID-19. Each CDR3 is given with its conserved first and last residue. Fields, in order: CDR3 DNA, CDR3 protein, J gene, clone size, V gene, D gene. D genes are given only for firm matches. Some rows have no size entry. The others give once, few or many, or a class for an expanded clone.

cdr3_nt: TGTGCCAGCAGCTACCGGACAGACCAAGAGACCCAGTACTTC
cdr3_aa: CASSYRTDQETQYF
j_call: TRBJ2-5
clone_size: NA
v_call: TRBV7-9
d_call: NA

cdr3_nt: TGTGCCAGCAGCCGGGACACGGTGACTTCACCCCTCCACTTT
cdr3_aa: CASSRDTVTSPLHF
j_call: TRBJ1-6
clone_size: once
v_call: TRBV7-9
d_call: NA

cdr3_nt: TGTGCCAGCAGCTTAGGGACAGGGAAATTAGCAGATACGCAGTATTTT
cdr3_aa: CASSLGTGKLADTQYF
j_call: TRBJ2-3
clone_size: NA
v_call: TRBV7-3
d_call: TRBD1

cdr3_nt: TGTGCCAGCAAAGGGGGCGCAGGCTATGGCTACACCTTC
cdr3_aa: CASKGGAGYGYTF
j_call: TRBJ1-2
clone_size: NA
v_call: TRBV9
d_call: TRBD1

cdr3_nt: TGTGCCAGCAGTTTGGGGACAGGGCTAGGCAACTATGGCTACACCTTC
cdr3_aa: CASSLGTGLGNYGYTF
j_call: TRBJ1-2
clone_size: NA
v_call: TRBV6-5
d_call: TRBD1

cdr3_nt: TGTGCCAGCAGACCCGGGACAGGGCAACAGAGGGCCCAGTACTTC
cdr3_aa: CASRPGTGQQRAQYF
j_call: TRBJ2-5
clone_size: once
v_call: TRBV7-3
d_call: TRBD1

cdr3_nt: TGTGCCAGCACCACCACAATGGGGCAGGCTGGAAACACCATATATTTT
cdr3_aa: CASTTTMGQAGNTIYF
j_call: TRBJ1-3
clone_size: NA
v_call: TRBV7-9
d_call: NA

cdr3_nt: TGTGCCAGCAGTGGCGGACAGGGGAGGAATTCACCCCTCCACTTT
cdr3_aa: CASSGGQGRNSPLHF
j_call: TRBJ1-6
clone_size: NA
v_call: TRBV28
d_call: TRBD1

cdr3_nt: TGCGCCAGCAGCCAAGAACCGGGATCAGCCAAAAACATTCAGTACTTC
cdr3_aa: CASSQEPGSAKNIQYF
j_call: TRBJ2-4
clone_size: NA
v_call: TRBV4-1
d_call: NA

cdr3_nt: TGTGCCAGCAGTGGGGACAGGGGATGGCAGTACTTC
cdr3_aa: CASSGDRGWQYF
j_call: TRBJ2-7
clone_size: NA
v_call: TRBV2
d_call: TRBD1

cdr3_nt: TGTGCCAGCTCCGAGGGACAGACTAACACCGGGGAGCTGTTTTTT
cdr3_aa: CASSEGQTNTGELFF
j_call: TRBJ2-2
clone_size: NA
v_call: TRBV19
d_call: TRBD1

cdr3_nt: TGTGCCAGCAGCCTATTAGGACTAGCGGGGGAGAATGAGCAGTTCTTC
cdr3_aa: CASSLLGLAGENEQFF
j_call: TRBJ2-1
clone_size: few
v_call: TRBV3-1/TRBV3-2
d_call: TRBD2

cdr3_nt: TGCGCCAGCAGACCCGTCAAGACTAGACCGAACACCGGGGAGCTGTTTTTT
cdr3_aa: CASRPVKTRPNTGELFF
j_call: TRBJ2-2
clone_size: NA
v_call: TRBV10-2
d_call: NA

cdr3_nt: TGTGCCAGCAGCTCCCTTTTGAGCACAGATACGCAGTATTTT
cdr3_aa: CASSSLLSTDTQYF
j_call: TRBJ2-3
clone_size: NA
v_call: TRBV7-8
d_call: NA

cdr3_nt: TGCGCCAGCAGTGCCGGGACAGGGCCCCAAGAGACCCAGTACTTC
cdr3_aa: CASSAGTGPQETQYF
j_call: TRBJ2-5
clone_size: NA
v_call: TRBV10-2
d_call: TRBD1

cdr3_nt: TGTGCCACCAGCAGAGACGGTACAGGTTCTAACTATGGCTACACCTTC
cdr3_aa: CATSRDGTGSNYGYTF
j_call: TRBJ1-2
clone_size: NA
v_call: TRBV15
d_call: NA

cdr3_nt: TGTGCCAGCAGCCTAAGCTGGGACTTACCGAGCTCCTATAATTCACCCCTCCACTTT
cdr3_aa: CASSLSWDLPSSYNSPLHF
j_call: TRBJ1-6
clone_size: NA
v_call: TRBV7-8
d_call: NA

cdr3_nt: TGTGCCAGCACAGGACAGGGAAACACTGAAGCTTTCTTT
cdr3_aa: CASTGQGNTEAFF
j_call: TRBJ1-1
clone_size: NA
v_call: TRBV2
d_call: TRBD1

cdr3_nt: TGTGCCAGTAGTACCCTACAAGGGGCAGGGACAACGTTAAATCAGCCCCAGCATTTT
cdr3_aa: CASSTLQGAGTTLNQPQHF
j_call: TRBJ1-5
clone_size: NA
v_call: TRBV19
d_call: NA

cdr3_nt: TGTGCCAGCAGTGATTATGTGAACACTGAAGCTTTCTTT
cdr3_aa: CASSDYVNTEAFF
j_call: TRBJ1-1
clone_size: NA
v_call: TRBV6-1
d_call: NA

cdr3_nt: TGTGCCAGCAACTGGGCGGGGAGCTCCTACAATGAGCAGTTCTTC
cdr3_aa: CASNWAGSSYNEQFF
j_call: TRBJ2-1
clone_size: NA
v_call: TRBV7-9
d_call: NA

cdr3_nt: TGTGCCAGCAGGTCCGGACAGGGAGGGGAGCAGTACTTC
cdr3_aa: CASRSGQGGEQYF
j_call: TRBJ2-7
clone_size: NA
v_call: TRBV5-5
d_call: NA

cdr3_nt: TGCAGCGTTGAAGTCGGGGGCAATCAGCCCCAGCATTTT
cdr3_aa: CSVEVGGNQPQHF
j_call: TRBJ1-5
clone_size: NA
v_call: TRBV29-1
d_call: NA

cdr3_nt: TGTGCCAGCAGCGGAATCGTGGGCACCGTCTCCTACGAGCAGTACTTC
cdr3_aa: CASSGIVGTVSYEQYF
j_call: TRBJ2-7
clone_size: NA
v_call: TRBV25-1
d_call: NA

cdr3_nt: TGCGCCAGTAATGGGGGACTAGTTATGTGGGAAGATACGCAGTATTTT
cdr3_aa: CASNGGLVMWEDTQYF
j_call: TRBJ2-3
clone_size: NA
v_call: TRBV5-1
d_call: TRBD2

cdr3_nt: TGTGCCAGCAGTAGACAGGGGGAATGGGAGACCCAGTACTTC
cdr3_aa: CASSRQGEWETQYF
j_call: TRBJ2-5
clone_size: NA
v_call: TRBV5-6
d_call: TRBD1

cdr3_nt: TGCGCCAGCAGCGAACCGTCTACCAGGAGGAACAATGAGCAGTTCTTC
cdr3_aa: CASSEPSTRRNNEQFF
j_call: TRBJ2-1
clone_size: few
v_call: TRBV5-1
d_call: NA